Listed here are 20 T cell receptor beta chains from one sample, sequenced in a study of tumour-infiltrating T cells in Burkitt lymphoma (dated by TCRdb to 2020 to 2022). Library generation was performed with the immunoSEQ multiplex PCR assay. Sourced from immuneACCESS, this table was stored by TCRdb with only in-frame sequences that have V and J called. A share of the clones is absent; for the studies checked, an unresolved V gene accounts for under half, and the remainder has no known explanation. The sample includes over 5,000 clones, with more than 8% observed a single time. The ten largest make up approximately 2.1% of the sample. Material: tumor tissue. These receptors all stem from a human donor with diffuse large B-cell lymphoma.

The V call is TRBV7-6, the J call TRBJ2-3; D is undetermined. V lost 5 bases and J 6 bases, leaving 21 bases between the germline ends. Per the germline V gene, CDR1 is SGHVS and CDR2 is FNYEAQ. The CDR3 extends over 16 amino acids. The CDR3 loop is CASSMWQETPGDTQYF. CDR3 bases: TGTGCCAGCAGCATGTGGCAGGAGACTCCCGGGGATACGCAGTATTTT.

The rearrangement joins TRBV4-1 to TRBJ1-2; D perhaps matches TRBD1 (6 bases). V dropped 4 bases and J dropped 0 bases, with 18 bases sitting between them. The CDR3 extends over 17 amino acids. Germline CDR1 MGHRA, CDR2 YSYEKL. In nucleotides, the CDR3 is TGCGCCAGCAGCCGCGAGTGGTTGGGGGCTGCTAACTATGGCTACACCTTC. Its translation is CASSREWLGAANYGYTF.

The CDR3 region has the DNA TGCAGCGTTTCCAATGATGGACAGGGGGCTTTGGGTGGCTACACCTTC. Encoded protein: CSVSNDGQGALGGYTF. V is TRBV29-1 and J is TRBJ1-2; 11 bases match TRBD1. CDR3 length equals 16 residues. V shed 5 bases and J 7 bases; nucleotides not matched to a gene: 15. Germline V gives CDR1 SQVTM, CDR2 ANQGSEA.

In this sample, this clone turned up a few times. The CDR3 region has the DNA TGTGCCAGCGAGGGAGACGTTAGCAATCAGCCCCAGCATTTT. This codes for CASEGDVSNQPQHF. The V gene is TRBV7-9, the J gene TRBJ1-5; D unresolved. The CDR3 has 14 amino acids. Trimming shortened V by 8 bases and J by 0 bases, and 11 bases separated the two germline ends. Germline V gene lookup returns CDR1 SEHNR and CDR2 FQNEAQ (reference sequence).

The V gene is TRBV11-2, the J gene TRBJ1-2, with D hard to call. V shed 1 base and J shed 6 bases, with 9 bases lying between them. The CDR3 has 13 amino acids. In germline, CDR1 is SGHAT, CDR2 FQNNGV. CDR3 protein: CASSLVEGHGYTF. CDR3 coding DNA: TGTGCCAGCAGCTTAGTTGAGGGTCATGGCTACACCTTC.

This clone was counted between two and nine times. The chain employs TRBV5-1 and TRBJ1-1, with D unclear. CDR3 length: 16 residues. The V gene's germline CDR1 is SGHRS and CDR2 YFSETQ. The ends were cut back, 0 bases at V and 4 bases at J, with 16 bases in the middle. CDR3 sequence reads: CASSLAVSTNPTEAFF. Here the CDR3 DNA reads TGCGCCAGCAGCTTGGCCGTTTCGACAAATCCCACTGAAGCTTTCTTT.

This clone was seen a handful of times. V usage is TRBV7-9 and J usage is TRBJ1-5, with 10 bases that match TRBD1. J gave up 5 bases and V 5 bases, and 6 bases lay outside the gene matches. The CDR3 consists of 15 residues. Looked up from germline, CDR1 is SEHNR and CDR2 is FQNEAQ (reference sequence). The chain's CDR3 is CASSTGDRGDQPQHF. For the CDR3, the DNA is TGTGCCAGCAGCACCGGGGACAGGGGCGATCAGCCCCAGCATTTT.

The chain links TRBV25-1 to TRBJ2-7; no reliable D call. There are 12 residues in the CDR3. Deletions cut 4 bases from V and 10 bases from J, with 14 bases between. Per germline, CDR1 MGHDK and CDR2 SYGVNS. The CDR3 DNA follows: TGTGCCAGCAGTGGTCCGACCGATAGACAGTACTTC. It specifies CASSGPTDRQYF.

The chain links TRBV7-9 to TRBJ2-4; perhaps TRBD2 as D (5 bases). Trimming cost V 0 bases and J 3 bases, with 9 bases left between them. This CDR3 is 15 amino acids long. The germline gives CDR1 SEHNR, CDR2 FQNEAQ (reference sequence). The CDR3 DNA sequence: TGTGCCAGCAGCTTAGCGGAAGGGAGCAAAAACATTCAGTACTTC. It translates to CASSLAEGSKNIQYF.

The chain carries TRBV7-6 and TRBJ2-5, with 8 positions matching TRBD1. Germline CDR1 reads SGHVS; CDR2 reads FNYEAQ. This CDR3 region has 15 residues. Germline trimming cut 5 bases from V and 3 bases from J; bases unmatched to any gene: 8. CDR3 nucleotide sequence: TGTGCCAGCAGCCGCAGGGGGCAGATTGAAGAGACCCAGTACTTC. It yields the protein CASSRRGQIEETQYF. Filled out from reference TRBV7-6 and TRBJ2-5, the complete variable domain reads GAGVSQSPRYKVTKRGQDVALRCDPISGHVSLYWYRQALGQGPEFLTYFNYEAQQDKSGLPNDRFSAERPEGSISTLTIQRTEQRDSAMYRCASSRRGQIEETQYFGPGTRLLVL.

This chain links TRBV6-1 with TRBJ2-7, with unresolved D. With 3 bases removed from V and 0 bases from J, the gap between germline ends came to 12 bases. The germline V gene has CDR1 MNHNS and CDR2 SASEGT. The CDR3 extends over 15 amino acids. The CDR3 DNA sequence: TGTGCCAGCAGTGACGCCCGATTCCGCTCCTACGAGCAGTACTTC. Translation gives CASSDARFRSYEQYF.

The chain has TRBV4-1 and TRBJ1-5; D remains ambiguous. Germline CDR1 MGHRA, CDR2 YSYEKL. V gave up 3 bases and J gave up 5 bases, with 17 bases separating them. The CDR3 sequence is 16 residues long. CDR3 coding DNA: TGCGCCAGCAGCCACGAAGAGAACAGAAATGATCAGCCCCAGCATTTT. It is translated as CASSHEENRNDQPQHF.

This chain links TRBV7-2 with TRBJ1-1, with D hard to call. Trimming cost V 8 bases and J 6 bases, with 16 bases left between them. The CDR3 sequence is 13 residues long. Per the germline V gene, CDR1 is SGHTA and CDR2 is FQGNSA. The DNA for the CDR3 is TGTGCCAGCTCTCCGGGGATCTCTGCTGAAGCTTTCTTT. It translates to CASSPGISAEAFF.

This clone was observed a few times. The chain employs TRBV7-9 and TRBJ1-2; D is ambiguous. The germline CDR1 and CDR2 sequences are SEHNR and FQNEAQ (reference sequence). Trimming took off 2 bases at V and 8 bases at J, with 15 bases between the two ends. This CDR3 is built from 14 residues. The CDR3: CASSLSPSSRGYTF. In DNA, the CDR3 is TGTGCCAGCAGCTTATCCCCTTCGTCGCGAGGCTACACCTTC.

There are a few counts of this clone. The rearrangement links TRBV7-9 to TRBJ1-3, with a possible D match to TRBD1 (5 bases). Trimming pared 3 bases from V and 0 bases from J, leaving 12 bases between. Germline V gives CDR1 SEHNR, CDR2 FQNEAQ (reference sequence). This CDR3 has 16 residues. The CDR3, as DNA: TGTGCCAGCAGCTTCGGCGGGGCTTCCTCTGGAAACACCATATATTTT. Translating it yields CASSFGGASSGNTIYF.

The CDR3 bases are TGTGCCAGCAGTTACTCGAGTCTTTTCTTT. This gives the protein CASSYSSLFF. The chain links TRBV6-6 to TRBJ1-1, with D unclear. Germline assignment: CDR1 MNHNY and CDR2 SVGAGI (reference sequence). The V and J ends lost 0 bases and 13 bases respectively, with 6 bases between them. This CDR3 is 10 amino acids long.

CDR3 DNA: TGTGCCAGCAGTTACCCCTCGAGGGCTGAAGCTTTCTTT. Protein sequence: CASSYPSRAEAFF. This chain joins TRBV6-5 and TRBJ1-1; unclear D gene. Trimming took 2 bases from V and 6 from J, leaving 10 bases between them. CDR1 MNHEY and CDR2 SVGAGI come from the germline V gene. The CDR3 has 13 amino acids.

This chain joins TRBV6-1 and TRBJ1-4, with a weak D call TRBD1 (5 bases). This CDR3 comprises 15 residues. CDR1 and CDR2 from the germline V gene are MNHNS and SASEGT. The V end lost 5 bases, the J end lost 4 bases, and 14 bases lay between the germline ends. For the CDR3, the DNA is TGTGCCAGCAGTTTCACGGGGGTTCGTAATGAAAAACTGTTTTTT. Amino acid sequence: CASSFTGVRNEKLFF.

This chain links TRBV28 with TRBJ2-1; 8 bases agree with TRBD1. This CDR3 comprises 15 residues. CDR1 and CDR2 from the germline V gene are MDHEN and SYDVKM. V shed 6 bases, J shed 4 bases, and the junction held 8 bases outside the gene matches. CDR3 region: CASSSGGSLYNEQFF. CDR3 nucleotide sequence: TGTGCCAGCAGCTCAGGGGGCAGCCTTTACAATGAGCAGTTCTTC.

The CDR3 sequence: CASSQGNQKETQYF. CDR3 coding DNA: TGCGCCAGCAGCCAAGGAAACCAGAAAGAGACCCAGTACTTC. The chain has TRBV4-1 and TRBJ2-5; D remains ambiguous. From germline, CDR1 is MGHRA and CDR2 YSYEKL. V lost 1 base to trimming and J lost 3 bases, with 9 bases between them. The CDR3 loop spans 14 amino acids.